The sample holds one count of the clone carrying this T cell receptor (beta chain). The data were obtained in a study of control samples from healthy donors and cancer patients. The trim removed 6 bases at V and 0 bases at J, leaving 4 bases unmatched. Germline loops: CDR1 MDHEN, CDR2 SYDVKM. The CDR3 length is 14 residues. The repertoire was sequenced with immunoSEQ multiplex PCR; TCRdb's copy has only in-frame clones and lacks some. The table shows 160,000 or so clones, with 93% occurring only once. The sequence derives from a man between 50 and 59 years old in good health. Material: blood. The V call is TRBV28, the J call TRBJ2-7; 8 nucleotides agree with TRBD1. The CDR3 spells CASRTGTGSYEQYF. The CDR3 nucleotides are TGTGCCAGCAGAACCGGGACAGGCTCCTACGAGCAGTACTTC.